These 30 T cell receptor beta chains were all obtained from the same sample, sequenced in a study of neurological immune-mediated disorders. Noted time point: longitudinal time-point 3. Via MiXCR, TCRdb re-called the 5' RACE reads, giving one row per CDR3 protein. This sample has about 49,000 distinct CDR3 sequences, with 7% to 10% found just once. The sequencing input was PBMCs. These receptors came from a woman between 40 and 50 years old in good health.

This clonotype was detected many times. The V call is TRBV10-3, the J call TRBJ1-6; the match to TRBD1 covers 10 bases. The CDR3 length is 16 residues. Germline V gives CDR1 ENHRY, CDR2 SYGVKD. Losses at the gene ends were 2 bases for V and 4 bases for J; bases not matched to a gene: 2. The CDR3 DNA reads TGTGCCATCAGTGAGGGACAGGGGGTTTATAATTCACCCCTCCACTTT. This translates into CAISEGQGVYNSPLHF.

The sample holds many counts of this clonotype. The chain is built from TRBV12-3 or TRBV12-4 and TRBJ2-2; 7 nucleotides align to TRBD1. This CDR3 contains 16 residues. After removal of 5 bases from V and 8 bases from J, the junction contained 14 bases not matched to a gene. CDR3 loop: CASSPRSNRGRGELFF. CDR3 bases: TGTGCCAGCAGTCCTCGCAGCAACAGGGGTAGGGGGGAGCTGTTTTTT.

This clonotype was counted many times. This chain links TRBV10-2 with TRBJ2-1; 9 nucleotides line up with TRBD2. The CDR3 has 16 amino acids. Germline CDR1 and CDR2: WSHSY and SAAADI. Trimming took 2 bases from V and 2 from J; bases not matched to a gene: 4. CDR3 loop: CASSEKASGAYNEQFF. CDR3 coding DNA: TGCGCCAGCAGTGAGAAAGCTAGCGGGGCCTACAATGAGCAGTTCTTC.

This clonotype was seen a few times. As DNA, the CDR3 is TGTGCCAGCAGTCGAGGACAGACAGCTAACTATGGCTACACCTTC. Translating gives CASSRGQTANYGYTF. The chain employs TRBV6-1 and TRBJ1-2; D is possibly TRBD1 (6 bases). Germline CDR1 MNHNS, CDR2 SASEGT. Trimming pared 5 bases from V and 0 bases from J, leaving 13 bases between. CDR3 size: 15 residues.

The sample holds many counts of this clonotype. The chain links TRBV20-1 to TRBJ1-2; TRBD1 matches at 9 bases. Germline lookup yields CDR1 DFQATT and CDR2 SNEGSKA (reference sequence). V lost 1 base to trimming and J lost 13 bases; unmatched junction nucleotides: 10. There are 13 residues in the CDR3. CDR3 DNA sequence: TGCAGTGCTAGAGGGGACAGGGAAGTTTACCGCACCTTC. It is translated as CSARGDREVYRTF.

This clonotype was found a few times. This chain connects TRBV7-2 to TRBJ1-2; D possibly corresponds to TRBD1 (6 bases). The V and J ends lost 4 bases and 6 bases respectively, with 12 bases between them. This CDR3 contains 13 residues. Germline V lookup: CDR1 SGHTA, CDR2 FQGNSA. Here the CDR3 reads CASSSVNRDGYTF. The CDR3 DNA follows: TGTGCCAGCAGCTCAGTAAACAGGGATGGCTACACCTTC.

Notes on this clonotype: This may stem from a read error, because a much larger clone lies one nucleotide away. V gene TRBV2 combines with J gene TRBJ1-1; 10 nucleotides align to TRBD1. CDR1 is SNHLY and CDR2 is FYNNEI in the germline V gene. The CDR3 spans 17 residues. CDR3 sequence reads: CATSEPPGTGVNTEAFF. The CDR3 nucleotides read TGTGCCACCAGTGAACCCCCCGGGACAGGGGTGAACACTGAAGCTTTCTTT.

This clonotype was seen ten or more times. V gene TRBV6-2 or TRBV6-3 combines with J gene TRBJ2-5; 15 bases map to TRBD2. This CDR3 is 16 amino acids long. The V segment lost 6 bases and the J segment 5 bases; nucleotides outside the gene matches: 7. Germline V lookup: CDR1 MNHEY, CDR2 SVGEGT. The CDR3 coding sequence is TGTGCCAGCAGCCGCGGACTAGCGGGAGGGCCGGAGACCCAGTACTTC. Encoded protein: CASSRGLAGGPETQYF.

This clonotype was seen repeatedly, ten times or more. This chain links TRBV6-5 with TRBJ2-7; the D gene is possibly TRBD1 (7 bases). Per the germline V gene, CDR1 is MNHEY and CDR2 is SVGAGI. The length of the CDR3 is 14 residues. Between the trimmed V and J ends, which lost 6 bases and 1 base, there was a span of 13 bases. CDR3: CASRIQGTSYEQYF. The DNA for the CDR3 is TGTGCCAGCAGGATACAGGGGACTTCCTACGAGCAGTACTTC.

This clonotype was recorded many times. The rearrangement joins TRBV29-1 to TRBJ2-7; D is ambiguous. V was clipped by 3 bases and J by 1 base, with 7 bases between them. The germline V gene has CDR1 SQVTM and CDR2 ANQGSEA. The CDR3 sequence is 12 residues long. CDR3 sequence reads: CSVEGSSYEQYF. CDR3 in DNA: TGCAGCGTTGAGGGGTCATCCTACGAGCAGTACTTC.

The sample holds many counts of this clonotype. CDR3 sequence (DNA): TGTGCCAGCAGCTCCGGAGTAAGTCTCAGAGCGGTCGGGCAGTACTTC. This sequence encodes CASSSGVSLRAVGQYF. The chain is built from TRBV6-2 or TRBV6-3 and TRBJ2-7, with D possibly matching TRBD2 (5 bases). The CDR3 has 16 amino acids. Germline CDR1 MNHEY, CDR2 SVGEGT. V lost 6 bases, J lost 9 bases, and 27 bases lay in between.

The chain joins TRBV5-1 to TRBJ1-2; possibly TRBD1 for D (5 bases). Germline loops: CDR1 SGHRS, CDR2 YFSETQ. The CDR3 has 18 residues. The V and J ends lost 3 bases and 10 bases respectively, with 31 bases between them. The CDR3 DNA sequence: TGCGCCAGCAGCTGGGGGAATGGTGGACCGAAATTCCTCGATGACTACACCTTC. It translates to CASSWGNGGPKFLDDYTF.

A remark on this clonotype: A much bigger clone sits one base away, suggesting this may be a read error. The chain employs TRBV7-2 and TRBJ1-6; D ambiguous. Germline V gene sequence: CDR1 SGHTA, CDR2 FQGNSA. Trimming took off 0 bases at V and 8 bases at J, with 5 bases between the two ends. The CDR3 covers 13 residues. The CDR3 bases are TGTGCCAGCAGCTTAGCGTATGATTCACCCCTCCACTTT. Translated, it gives CASSLAYDSPLHF.

This clonotype was found many times. The chain joins TRBV12-3 or TRBV12-4 to TRBJ2-3; 8 bases match TRBD2. Losses at the gene ends were 1 base for V and 2 bases for J; bases not matched to a gene: 8. The CDR3 extends over 17 amino acids. CDR3 amino acids: CASSLVREVPATDTQYF. The CDR3 region has the DNA TGTGCCAGCAGTTTAGTGCGGGAGGTTCCGGCCACAGATACGCAGTATTTT.

This clonotype was observed many times. V usage is TRBV6-6 and J usage is TRBJ2-6; D unclear. V lost 2 bases, J lost 0 bases, and 5 bases lay in between. The germline V gene encodes CDR1 MNHNY and CDR2 SVGAGI (reference sequence). CDR3 size: 15 residues. In DNA, the CDR3 is TGTGCCAGCAGTTACCCCCGCTCTGGGGCCAACGTCCTGACTTTC. It codes for CASSYPRSGANVLTF.

This clonotype was seen many times. V and J are TRBV2 and TRBJ1-5, with D maybe TRBD1 (6 bases). Germline V gives CDR1 SNHLY, CDR2 FYNNEI. This CDR3 region has 16 residues. Trimming took off 3 bases at V and 3 bases at J, with 15 bases between the two ends. In DNA, the CDR3 is TGTGCCAGCAGTGAGATTATAGACAGGTTCAATCAGCCCCAGCATTTT. Its translation is CASSEIIDRFNQPQHF.

The chain joins TRBV20-1 to TRBJ2-7, with no clear D. V was shortened by 3 bases and J by 4 bases, with 31 bases between the two germline ends. Germline CDR1 DFQATT, CDR2 SNEGSKA (reference sequence). This CDR3 comprises 19 residues. This CDR3 reads CSARSDVGPPADSIYEQYF. CDR3 in DNA: TGCAGTGCTAGGAGTGATGTAGGACCGCCCGCTGATTCAATATACGAGCAGTACTTC.

This clonotype was seen at least ten times. The CDR3 bases are TGCAGTGCCCGACCTGCGGGGGAAAAACTGTTTTTT. As protein: CSARPAGEKLFF. The rearrangement links TRBV20-1 to TRBJ1-4; no clear D. The CDR3 has 12 amino acids. Germline lookup yields CDR1 DFQATT and CDR2 SNEGSKA (reference sequence). V lost 6 bases and J lost 8, with 13 bases in between.

This clonotype has just a few counts. The V call is TRBV19, the J call TRBJ1-5; D is perhaps TRBD1 (5 bases). Germline CDR1 is LNHDA and CDR2 is SQIVND (reference sequence). The CDR3 loop spans 15 amino acids. V was pared by 0 bases and J by 2 bases, with 8 bases between. Here the CDR3 reads CASSIEGVGNQPQHF. The CDR3 nucleotides are TGTGCCAGTAGTATAGAGGGGGTAGGCAATCAGCCCCAGCATTTT.

This clonotype was found many times. For the CDR3, the DNA is TGTGCCAGCAGTTCACGGACTGAAGCTTTCTTT. Residues: CASSSRTEAFF. The chain combines TRBV12-3 or TRBV12-4 with TRBJ1-1; D gene unclear. V shed 4 bases and J shed 5 bases, with 5 bases lying between them. The CDR3 is 11 amino acids.

The chain employs TRBV7-2 and TRBJ2-5, with 9 bases matching TRBD1. Germline values: CDR1 SGHTA, CDR2 FQGNSA. This CDR3 spans 15 amino acids. V lost 0 bases to trimming and J lost 2 bases; unmatched junction nucleotides: 1. The CDR3 DNA reads as TGTGCCAGCAGCTTAGCGGGACAGGGACAAGAGACCCAGTACTTC. Its protein is CASSLAGQGQETQYF.

This clonotype was counted at least ten times. J is TRBJ1-2 and V is TRBV20-1; no firm D call. V was cut by 0 bases and J by 0 bases, with 17 bases left in between. Germline values: CDR1 DFQATT, CDR2 SNEGSKA (reference sequence). The CDR3 spans 17 residues. The CDR3 loop is CSARDNRSPLANYGYTF. In DNA, the CDR3 is TGCAGTGCTAGAGATAATCGGAGCCCCCTAGCTAACTATGGCTACACCTTC.

The chain is built from TRBV5-5 and TRBJ1-1; 7 bases are shared with TRBD1. V lost 6 bases to trimming and J lost 7 bases; unmatched junction nucleotides: 9. Germline CDR1 SGHKS, CDR2 YYEKEE (reference sequence). The CDR3 sequence is 13 residues long. As DNA, the CDR3 is TGTGCCAGCACCAGACAGGGCCCGGATGAAGCTTTCTTT. Translating it yields CASTRQGPDEAFF.

This clonotype was seen repeatedly, ten times or more. The chain is built from TRBV7-2 and TRBJ2-3; TRBD2 matches at 15 bases. Losses at the gene ends were 5 bases for V and 6 bases for J; bases not matched to a gene: 6. Looked up from germline, CDR1 is SGHTA and CDR2 is FQGNSA. This CDR3 has 16 residues. Here the CDR3 reads CASSTGLAGGGDTQYF. CDR3 coding DNA: TGTGCCAGCAGCACGGGACTAGCGGGGGGAGGGGATACGCAGTATTTT.

The CDR3 loop reads CASSQDPHSLAGGNYEQYF. The CDR3 DNA sequence: TGCGCCAGCAGCCAAGATCCCCATTCCTTAGCGGGAGGGAACTACGAGCAGTACTTC. This chain uses TRBV4-3 with TRBJ2-7; 11 nucleotides agree with TRBD2. V was pared by 0 bases and J by 3 bases, with 13 bases of the junction left unmatched. CDR3 size: 19 residues. Germline-derived CDR1 and CDR2 are LGHNA and YSLEER.

This clonotype was observed at least ten times. V and J are TRBV10-2 and TRBJ1-6; D might be TRBD1 (5 bases). CDR1 and CDR2 (germline): WSHSY, SAAADI. The CDR3 sequence is 14 residues long. Trimming stripped 4 bases from V and 8 bases from J, with 12 bases between. The CDR3 coding sequence is TGCGCCAGCAGTGTGGCAGGGAGGGATTCACCCCTCCACTTT. Its protein product is CASSVAGRDSPLHF.

This clonotype was seen at least ten times. This chain connects TRBV5-1 to TRBJ2-3; 11 nucleotides align to TRBD2. CDR3 length: 16 amino acids. Looked up from germline, CDR1 is SGHRS and CDR2 is YFSETQ. After removal of 4 bases from V and 0 bases from J, the junction contained 4 bases not matched to a gene. CDR3 sequence: CASSGGLAVSTDTQYF. In DNA form, the CDR3 reads TGCGCCAGCAGCGGGGGACTAGCGGTTAGCACAGATACGCAGTATTTT.

This clonotype was counted ten times or more. This chain links TRBV20-1 with TRBJ1-2; TRBD1 matches 9 bases. CDR1 and CDR2 (germline): DFQATT, SNEGSKA (reference sequence). The CDR3 totals 12 residues. With V trimmed by 6 bases and J by 8 bases, 7 bases remained unmatched. CDR3 residues: CSAGGQGSGYTF. The CDR3 nucleotides are TGCAGTGCGGGGGGACAGGGAAGCGGCTACACCTTC.

This clonotype was observed many times. This chain connects TRBV7-2 to TRBJ1-1, with D unresolved. The CDR3 is 16 residues long. Deletions cut 6 bases from V and 0 bases from J, with 17 bases between. Germline V gene data show CDR1 as SGHTA and CDR2 as FQGNSA. This CDR3 reads CASSSYPPGLNTEAFF. The CDR3 DNA reads as TGTGCCAGCAGTTCTTACCCCCCGGGGTTGAACACTGAAGCTTTCTTT.

The rearrangement links TRBV20-1 to TRBJ1-2, with 7 bases identical to TRBD1. From germline, CDR1 is DFQATT and CDR2 SNEGSKA (reference sequence). The CDR3 is 17 residues long. V lost 2 bases and J lost 2; bases outside the gene matches: 14. CDR3 DNA: TGCAGTGCTAGATACCCACCCGGACAGGCTCTCAACTATGGCTACACCTTC. It yields the protein CSARYPPGQALNYGYTF.